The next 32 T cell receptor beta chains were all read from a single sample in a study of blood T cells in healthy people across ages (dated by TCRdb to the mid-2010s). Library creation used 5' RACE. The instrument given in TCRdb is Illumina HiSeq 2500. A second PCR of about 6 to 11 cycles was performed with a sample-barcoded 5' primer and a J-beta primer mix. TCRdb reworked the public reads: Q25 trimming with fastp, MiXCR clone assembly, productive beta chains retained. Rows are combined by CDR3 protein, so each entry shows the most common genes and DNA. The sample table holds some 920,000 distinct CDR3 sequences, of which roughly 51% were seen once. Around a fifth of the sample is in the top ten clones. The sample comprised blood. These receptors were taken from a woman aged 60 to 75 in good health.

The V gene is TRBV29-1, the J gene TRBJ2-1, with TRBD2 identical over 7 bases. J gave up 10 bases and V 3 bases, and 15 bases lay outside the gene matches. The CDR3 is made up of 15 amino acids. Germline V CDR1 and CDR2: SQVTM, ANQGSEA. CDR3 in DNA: TGCAGCGTTGAGTTAAGGCTAGCGGACCTCTACGAGCAGTTCTTC. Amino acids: CSVELRLADLYEQFF.

The CDR3 reads CASSLGKSGTQYF. As DNA, the CDR3 is TGTGCCAGCAGCCTGGGGAAGTCAGGTACGCAGTATTTT. V is TRBV4-2 and J is TRBJ2-3, with D hard to call. In germline, CDR1 is LGHNA, CDR2 YNFKEQ. The germline V and J ends were trimmed by 4 bases and 8 bases, with 13 bases remaining between them. The CDR3 totals 13 residues.

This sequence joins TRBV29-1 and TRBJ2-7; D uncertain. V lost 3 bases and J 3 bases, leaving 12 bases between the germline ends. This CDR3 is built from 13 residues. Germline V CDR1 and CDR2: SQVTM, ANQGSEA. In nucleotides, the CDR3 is TGCAGCGTTGACAAAAAAAATGGCTACGAGCAGTACTTC. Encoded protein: CSVDKKNGYEQYF.

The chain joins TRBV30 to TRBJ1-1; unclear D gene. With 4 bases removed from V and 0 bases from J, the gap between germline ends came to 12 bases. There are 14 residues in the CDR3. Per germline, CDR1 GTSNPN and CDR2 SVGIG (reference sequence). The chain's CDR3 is CAWNRGWVNTEAFF. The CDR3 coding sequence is TGTGCCTGGAACCGGGGATGGGTGAACACTGAAGCTTTCTTT. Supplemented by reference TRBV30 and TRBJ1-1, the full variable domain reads SQTIHQWPATLVQPVGSPLSLECTVEGTSNPNLYWYRQAAGRGLQLLFYSVGIGQISSEVPQNLSASRPQDRQFILSSKKLLLSDSGFYLCAWNRGWVNTEAFFGQGTRLTVV.

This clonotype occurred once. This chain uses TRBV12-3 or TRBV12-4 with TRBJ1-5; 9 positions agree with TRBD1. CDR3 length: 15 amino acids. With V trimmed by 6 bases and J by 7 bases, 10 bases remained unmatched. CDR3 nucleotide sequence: TGTGCCAGCAGCTCCCACGGGACAGGGATGCAGCCCCAGCATTTT. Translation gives CASSSHGTGMQPQHF.

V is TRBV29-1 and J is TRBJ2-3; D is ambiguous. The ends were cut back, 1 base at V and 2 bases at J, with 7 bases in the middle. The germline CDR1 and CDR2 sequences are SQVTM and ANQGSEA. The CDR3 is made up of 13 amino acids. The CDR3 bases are TGCAGCGTTGAAGTACTATCCACAGATACGCAGTATTTT. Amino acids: CSVEVLSTDTQYF.

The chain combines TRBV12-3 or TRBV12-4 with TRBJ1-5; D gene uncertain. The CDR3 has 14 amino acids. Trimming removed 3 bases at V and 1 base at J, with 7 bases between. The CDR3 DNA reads TGTGCCAGCAGTTTTTTGGACAGCAATCAGCCCCAGCATTTT. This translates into CASSFLDSNQPQHF.

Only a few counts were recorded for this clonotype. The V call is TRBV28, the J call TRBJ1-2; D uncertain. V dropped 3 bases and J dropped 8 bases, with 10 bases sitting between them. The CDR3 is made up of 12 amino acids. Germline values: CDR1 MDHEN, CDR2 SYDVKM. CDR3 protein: CASSLGGRGYTF. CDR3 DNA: TGTGCCAGCAGTTTGGGTGGAAGGGGCTACACCTTC.

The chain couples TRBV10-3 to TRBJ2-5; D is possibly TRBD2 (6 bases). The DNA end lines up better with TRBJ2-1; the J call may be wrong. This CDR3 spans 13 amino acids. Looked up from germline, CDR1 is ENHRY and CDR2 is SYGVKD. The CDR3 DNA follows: TGTGCCATCAGTGAGTCGATCGCCGGGGGGCAGTTCTTC. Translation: CAISESIAGGQFF.

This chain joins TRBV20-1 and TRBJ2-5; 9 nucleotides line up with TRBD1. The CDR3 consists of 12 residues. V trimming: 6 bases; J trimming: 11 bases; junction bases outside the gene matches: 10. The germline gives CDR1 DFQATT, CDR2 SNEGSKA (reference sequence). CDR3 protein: CSAKTGGGEQYF. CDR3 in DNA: TGCAGTGCAAAGACAGGGGGAGGTGAGCAGTACTTC.

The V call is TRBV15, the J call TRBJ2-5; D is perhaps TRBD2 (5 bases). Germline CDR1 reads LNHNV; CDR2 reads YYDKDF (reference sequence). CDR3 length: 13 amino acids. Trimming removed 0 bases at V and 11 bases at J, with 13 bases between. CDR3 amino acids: CATSRDGIGEQYF. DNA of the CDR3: TGTGCCACCAGCAGAGATGGGATCGGGGAGCAGTACTTC.

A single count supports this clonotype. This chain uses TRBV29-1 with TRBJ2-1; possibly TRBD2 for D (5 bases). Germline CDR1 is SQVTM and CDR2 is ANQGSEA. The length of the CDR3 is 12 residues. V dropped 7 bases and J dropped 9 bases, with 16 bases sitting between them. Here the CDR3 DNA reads TGCAGCGCCGCGGAGGACCGGGTTGAGCAGTTCTTC. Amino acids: CSAAEDRVEQFF.

The CDR3 nucleotides read TGTGCCAGCAGCCCCACAGCGGGAAGCGGTCTCAATGAGCAGTTCTTC. This translates into CASSPTAGSGLNEQFF. The chain links TRBV7-3 to TRBJ2-1; 7 nucleotides agree with TRBD2. CDR1 is SGHTA and CDR2 is FQGTGA in the germline V gene. The trim removed 5 bases at V and 6 bases at J, leaving 13 bases unmatched. The CDR3 totals 16 residues.

The CDR3: CSARGQPTGELFF. DNA of the CDR3: TGCAGTGCTAGGGGGCAGCCCACCGGGGAGCTGTTTTTT. This rearrangement joins TRBV20-1 to TRBJ2-2; D might be TRBD1 (5 bases). This CDR3 is built from 13 residues. V lost 3 bases to trimming and J lost 4 bases, with 9 bases between them. CDR1 is DFQATT, CDR2 SNEGSKA, per germline (reference sequence).

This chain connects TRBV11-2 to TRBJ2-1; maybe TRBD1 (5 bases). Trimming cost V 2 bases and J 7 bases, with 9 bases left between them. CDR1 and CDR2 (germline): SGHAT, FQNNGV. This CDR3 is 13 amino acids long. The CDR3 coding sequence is TGTGCCAGCAGCTTACGACAGCTGAATGAGCAGTTCTTC. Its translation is CASSLRQLNEQFF.

The CDR3 protein is CASSSGYGSGANVLTF. CDR3 bases: TGCGCCAGCAGCTCAGGATATGGCTCTGGGGCCAACGTCCTGACTTTC. The chain couples TRBV5-1 to TRBJ2-6; D not certain. The CDR3 spans 16 residues. V was shortened by 3 bases and J by 0 bases, with 10 bases between the two germline ends. Per germline, CDR1 SGHRS and CDR2 YFSETQ.

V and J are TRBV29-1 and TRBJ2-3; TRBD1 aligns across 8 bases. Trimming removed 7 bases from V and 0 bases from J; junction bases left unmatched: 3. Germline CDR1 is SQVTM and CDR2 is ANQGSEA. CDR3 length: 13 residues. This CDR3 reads CSAQGASTDTQYF. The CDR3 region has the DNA TGCAGCGCCCAGGGGGCTAGCACAGATACGCAGTATTTT.

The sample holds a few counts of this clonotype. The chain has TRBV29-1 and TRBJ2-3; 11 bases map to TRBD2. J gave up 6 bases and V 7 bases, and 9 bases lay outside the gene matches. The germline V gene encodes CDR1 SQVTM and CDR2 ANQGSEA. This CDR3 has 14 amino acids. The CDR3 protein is CSAGSGRAFDTQYF. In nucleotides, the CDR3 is TGCAGCGCCGGTAGCGGGAGGGCCTTCGATACGCAGTATTTT.

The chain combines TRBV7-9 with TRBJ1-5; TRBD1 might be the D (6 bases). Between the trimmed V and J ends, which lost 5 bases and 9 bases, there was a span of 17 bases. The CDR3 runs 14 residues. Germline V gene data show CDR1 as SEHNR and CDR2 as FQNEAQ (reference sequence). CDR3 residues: CASSDHRALPPQHF. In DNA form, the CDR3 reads TGTGCCAGCAGCGATCACAGGGCCCTCCCGCCCCAGCATTTT.

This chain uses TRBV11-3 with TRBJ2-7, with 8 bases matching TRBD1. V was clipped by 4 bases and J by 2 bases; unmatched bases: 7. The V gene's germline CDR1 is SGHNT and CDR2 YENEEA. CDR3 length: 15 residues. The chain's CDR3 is CASSSGQVAPYEQYF. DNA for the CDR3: TGTGCCAGCAGCTCGGGACAGGTCGCGCCCTACGAGCAGTACTTC. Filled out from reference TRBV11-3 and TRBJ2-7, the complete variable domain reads EAGVVQSPRYKIIEKKQPVAFWCNPISGHNTLYWYLQNLGQGPELLIRYENEEAVDDSQLPKDRFSAERLKGVDSTLKIQPAELGDSAVYLCASSSGQVAPYEQYFGPGTRLTVT.

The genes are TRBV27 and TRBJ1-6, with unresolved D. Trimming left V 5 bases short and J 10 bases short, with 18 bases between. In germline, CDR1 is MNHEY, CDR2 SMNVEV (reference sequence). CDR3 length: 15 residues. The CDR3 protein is CASSLSAGWPSPLHF. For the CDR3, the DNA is TGTGCCAGCAGTCTTTCGGCGGGGTGGCCCTCACCCCTCCACTTT.

CDR3 in DNA: TGCAGCGCCGCGGGCGTAGCCAAAAACATTCAGTACTTC. Translated, it gives CSAAGVAKNIQYF. The rearrangement joins TRBV29-1 to TRBJ2-4, with TRBD2 as a possible D gene (5 bases). The CDR3 extends over 13 amino acids. Germline V gives CDR1 SQVTM, CDR2 ANQGSEA. The V gene lost 7 bases and the J gene lost 0 bases, with 10 bases spanning the gap.

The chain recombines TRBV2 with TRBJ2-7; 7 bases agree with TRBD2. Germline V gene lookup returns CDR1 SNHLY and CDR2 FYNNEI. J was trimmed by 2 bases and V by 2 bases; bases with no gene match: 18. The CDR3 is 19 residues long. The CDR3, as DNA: TGTGCCAGCAGTGAACCCCCGGGCCTCCTGGACGGGAGGACCTACGAGCAGTACTTC. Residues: CASSEPPGLLDGRTYEQYF.

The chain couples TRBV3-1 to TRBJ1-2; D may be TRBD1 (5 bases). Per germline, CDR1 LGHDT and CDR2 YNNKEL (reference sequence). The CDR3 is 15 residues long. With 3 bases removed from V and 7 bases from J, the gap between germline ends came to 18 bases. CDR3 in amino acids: CASSHPAAGFFGYTF. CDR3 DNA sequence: TGTGCCAGCAGCCACCCGGCGGCAGGGTTCTTTGGCTACACCTTC.

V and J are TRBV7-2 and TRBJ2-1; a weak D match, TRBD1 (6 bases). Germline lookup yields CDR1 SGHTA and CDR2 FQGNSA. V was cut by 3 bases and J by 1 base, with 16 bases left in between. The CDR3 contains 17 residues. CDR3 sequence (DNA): TGTGCCAGCAGCTTGAGACCAACAGGGACATCCTACAATGAGCAGTTCTTC. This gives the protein CASSLRPTGTSYNEQFF.

CDR3 in DNA: TGTGCCAGCAGGACTAGCGGGAGCTCCGGTACCTACGAGCAGTACTTC. Encoded protein: CASRTSGSSGTYEQYF. The chain carries TRBV28 and TRBJ2-5, with TRBD2 matching 12 bases. The last part of the DNA fits TRBJ2-7 better; the J call may be wrong. The length of the CDR3 is 16 residues. Per the germline V gene, CDR1 is MDHEN and CDR2 is SYDVKM.

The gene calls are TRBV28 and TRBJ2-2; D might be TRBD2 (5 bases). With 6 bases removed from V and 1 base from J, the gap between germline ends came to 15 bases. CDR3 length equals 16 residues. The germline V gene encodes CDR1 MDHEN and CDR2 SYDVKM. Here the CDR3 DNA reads TGTGCCAGCAGCCCCATGACGGGGAGGAACACCGGGGAGCTGTTTTTT. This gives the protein CASSPMTGRNTGELFF.

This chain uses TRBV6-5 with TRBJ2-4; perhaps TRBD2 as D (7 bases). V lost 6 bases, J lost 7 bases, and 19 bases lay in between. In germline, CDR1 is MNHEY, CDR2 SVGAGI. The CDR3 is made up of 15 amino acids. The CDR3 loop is CASSYRGGLPNIQYF. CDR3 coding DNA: TGTGCCAGCAGCTATAGGGGGGGACTGCCTAACATTCAGTACTTC.

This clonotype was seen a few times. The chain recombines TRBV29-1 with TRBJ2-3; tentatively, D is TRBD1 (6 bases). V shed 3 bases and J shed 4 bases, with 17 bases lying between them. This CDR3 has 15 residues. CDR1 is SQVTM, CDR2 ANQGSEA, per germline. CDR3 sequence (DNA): TGCAGCGTTGACCCGGGACAAGTGTTCTCAGATACGCAGTATTTT. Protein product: CSVDPGQVFSDTQYF.

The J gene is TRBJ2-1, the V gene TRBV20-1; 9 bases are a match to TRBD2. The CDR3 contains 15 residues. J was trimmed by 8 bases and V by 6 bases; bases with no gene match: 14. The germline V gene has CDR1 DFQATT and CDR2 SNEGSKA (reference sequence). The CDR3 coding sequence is TGCAGTGCCTCAGGAGGGCTAGCGGGATTCGATGAGCAGTTCTTC. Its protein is CSASGGLAGFDEQFF.

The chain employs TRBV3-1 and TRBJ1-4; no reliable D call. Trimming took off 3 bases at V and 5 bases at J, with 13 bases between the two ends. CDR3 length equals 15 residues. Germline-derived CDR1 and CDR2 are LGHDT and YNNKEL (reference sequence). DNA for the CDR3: TGTGCCAGCAGCCACCGCGCTGATCTGAATGAAAAACTGTTTTTT. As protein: CASSHRADLNEKLFF.

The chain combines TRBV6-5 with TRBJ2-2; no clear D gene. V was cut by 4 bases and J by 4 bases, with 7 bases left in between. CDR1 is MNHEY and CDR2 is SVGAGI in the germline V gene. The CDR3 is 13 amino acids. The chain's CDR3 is CASSWGSTGELFF. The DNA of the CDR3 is TGTGCCAGCAGTTGGGGTAGCACCGGGGAGCTGTTTTTT.